These 5 T cell receptor beta chains were all obtained from the same sample, sequenced in a study of blood T cell repertoires in COVID-19. Data came from immunoSEQ multiplex PCR; TCRdb stores just in-frame clones and leaves some out. Altogether roughly 300,000 clones are present, around 87% being singletons, with the ten largest covering about 5.7%. The material sequenced was PBMCs or T cells enriched from blood (not recorded which). These receptors were collected from a woman aged 25 to 39 who had recovered from COVID-19.

The rearrangement links TRBV19 to TRBJ1-1, with 7 nucleotides matching TRBD1. The germline V gene encodes CDR1 LNHDA and CDR2 SQIVND (reference sequence). J gave up 11 bases and V 2 bases, and 5 bases lay outside the gene matches. The CDR3 totals 12 residues. The CDR3: CASSIRDSAAFF. As DNA, the CDR3 is TGTGCCAGTAGTATAAGGGACAGCGCGGCTTTCTTT.

The rearrangement links TRBV5-4 to TRBJ1-6, with TRBD1 as a possible D gene (5 bases). Trimming stripped 4 bases from V and 12 bases from J, with 11 bases between. Germline V gene data show CDR1 as SGHNT and CDR2 as YYREEE (reference sequence). The CDR3 contains 12 residues. CDR3 nucleotide sequence: TGTGCCAGCAGCCGCGGGGGGGGACCCCTCCACTTT. It codes for CASSRGGGPLHF. Full variable domain (missing parts from reference TRBV5-4 and TRBJ1-6): ETGVTQSPTHLIKTRGQQVTLRCSSQSGHNTVSWYQQALGQGPQFIFQYYREEENGRGNFPPRFSGLQFPNYSSELNVNALELDDSALYLCASSRGGGPLHFGNGTRLTVT.

The rearrangement uses TRBV28 and TRBJ1-4; the D is unclear. The CDR3 spans 12 residues. Looked up from germline, CDR1 is MDHEN and CDR2 is SYDVKM. The germline V and J ends were trimmed by 8 bases and 3 bases, with 7 bases remaining between them. In nucleotides, the CDR3 is TGTGCCAGCCAGGCCTCTAATGAAAAACTGTTTTTT. This translates into CASQASNEKLFF.

This clone occurred once. This chain connects TRBV10-3 to TRBJ2-6, with 10 nucleotides matching TRBD1. Germline loops: CDR1 ENHRY, CDR2 SYGVKD. Germline trimming cut 4 bases from V and 4 bases from J; bases unmatched to any gene: 10. The CDR3 is 18 amino acids. The CDR3 region is CAISGPGQGPRGANVLTF. CDR3 sequence (DNA): TGTGCCATCAGTGGGCCGGGACAGGGGCCTCGGGGGGCCAACGTCCTGACTTTC.

The chain couples TRBV5-4 to TRBJ2-4; a weak D match, TRBD1 (6 bases). The germline CDR1 and CDR2 sequences are SGHNT and YYREEE (reference sequence). Trimming cost V 0 bases and J 2 bases, with 9 bases left between them. The CDR3 loop spans 15 amino acids. The CDR3: CASSLGGPTKNIQYF. Here the CDR3 DNA reads TGTGCCAGCAGCTTGGGGGGGCCGACCAAAAACATTCAGTACTTC.